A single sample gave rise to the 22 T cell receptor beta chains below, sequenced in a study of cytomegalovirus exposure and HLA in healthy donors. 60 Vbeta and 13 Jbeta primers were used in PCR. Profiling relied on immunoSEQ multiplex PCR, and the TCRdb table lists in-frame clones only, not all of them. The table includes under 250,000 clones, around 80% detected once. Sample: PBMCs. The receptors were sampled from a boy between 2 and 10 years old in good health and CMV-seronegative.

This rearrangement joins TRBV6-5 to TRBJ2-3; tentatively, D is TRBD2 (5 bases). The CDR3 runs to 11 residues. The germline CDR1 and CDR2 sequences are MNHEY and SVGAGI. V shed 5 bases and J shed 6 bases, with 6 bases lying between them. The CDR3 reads CASSIADTQYF. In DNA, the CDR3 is TGTGCCAGCAGTATAGCGGATACGCAGTATTTT.

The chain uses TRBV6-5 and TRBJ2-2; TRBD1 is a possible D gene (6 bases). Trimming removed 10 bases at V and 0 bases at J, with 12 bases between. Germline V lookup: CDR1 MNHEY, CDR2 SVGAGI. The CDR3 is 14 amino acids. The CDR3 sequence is CAIPGQTNTGELFF. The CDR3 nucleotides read TGTGCCATTCCTGGACAGACGAACACCGGGGAGCTGTTTTTT.

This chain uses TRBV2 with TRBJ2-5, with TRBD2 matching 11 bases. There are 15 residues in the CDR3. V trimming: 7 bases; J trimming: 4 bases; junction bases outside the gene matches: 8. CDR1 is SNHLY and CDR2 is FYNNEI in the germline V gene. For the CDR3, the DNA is TGTGCCAGCAACAACCTAGCGGGAGGAGGAGAGACCCAGTACTTC. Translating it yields CASNNLAGGGETQYF.

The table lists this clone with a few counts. The CDR3 protein is CASSSYRGGELFF. Here the CDR3 DNA reads TGTGCCAGCAGTTCCTACAGGGGGGGTGAACTGTTTTTT. The rearrangement links TRBV27 to TRBJ1-4, with TRBD1 identical over 8 bases. CDR3 length equals 13 residues. With V trimmed by 4 bases and J by 12 bases, 7 bases remained unmatched. Germline CDR1 MNHEY, CDR2 SMNVEV (reference sequence).

In DNA form, the CDR3 reads TGCAGTGCTACAAGGGGCTACGAGCAGTACTTC. This sequence encodes CSATRGYEQYF. The chain is built from TRBV20-1 and TRBJ2-7, with D perhaps TRBD1 (5 bases). Trimming shortened V by 4 bases and J by 3 bases, and 7 bases separated the two germline ends. CDR3 length equals 11 residues. From germline, CDR1 is DFQATT and CDR2 SNEGSKA (reference sequence).

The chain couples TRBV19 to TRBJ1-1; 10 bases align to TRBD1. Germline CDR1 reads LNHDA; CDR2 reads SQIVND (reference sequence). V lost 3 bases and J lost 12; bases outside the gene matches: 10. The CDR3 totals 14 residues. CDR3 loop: CASSMRTGGADSFF. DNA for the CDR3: TGTGCCAGTAGTATGCGGACAGGGGGAGCGGACTCTTTCTTT.

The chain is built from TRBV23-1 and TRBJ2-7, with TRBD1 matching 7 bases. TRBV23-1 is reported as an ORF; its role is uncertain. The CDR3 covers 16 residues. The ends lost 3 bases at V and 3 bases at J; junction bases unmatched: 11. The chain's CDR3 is CASSHPPGQSRYEQYF. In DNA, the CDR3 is TGCGCCAGCAGTCACCCTCCGGGACAGTCTCGCTACGAGCAGTACTTC.

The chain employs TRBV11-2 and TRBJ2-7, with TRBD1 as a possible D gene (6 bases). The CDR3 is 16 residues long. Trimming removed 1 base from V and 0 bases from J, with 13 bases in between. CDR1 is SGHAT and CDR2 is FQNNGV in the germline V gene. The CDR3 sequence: CASSLVRGTRSYEQYF. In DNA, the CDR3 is TGTGCCAGCAGCTTAGTAAGGGGGACCCGCTCCTACGAGCAGTACTTC.

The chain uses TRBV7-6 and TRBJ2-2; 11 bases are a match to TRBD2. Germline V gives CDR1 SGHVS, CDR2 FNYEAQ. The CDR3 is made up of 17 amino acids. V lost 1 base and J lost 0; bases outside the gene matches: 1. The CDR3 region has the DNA TGTGCCAGCAGCTTAGTTAGCGGGGGGGCGAACACCGGGGAGCTGTTTTTT. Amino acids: CASSLVSGGANTGELFF.

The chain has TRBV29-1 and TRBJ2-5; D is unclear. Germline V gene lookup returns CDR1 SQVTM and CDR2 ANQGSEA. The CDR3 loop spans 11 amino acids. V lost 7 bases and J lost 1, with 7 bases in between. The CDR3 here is CSAYFQETQYF. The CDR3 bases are TGCAGCGCCTACTTCCAAGAGACCCAGTACTTC.

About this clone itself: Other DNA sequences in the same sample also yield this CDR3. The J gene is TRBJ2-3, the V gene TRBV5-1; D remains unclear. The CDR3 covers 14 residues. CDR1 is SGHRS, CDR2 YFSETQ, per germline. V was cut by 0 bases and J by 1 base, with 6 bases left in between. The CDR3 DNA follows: TGCGCCAGCAGCTTGGATCGGGGCACAGATACGCAGTATTTT. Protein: CASSLDRGTDTQYF.

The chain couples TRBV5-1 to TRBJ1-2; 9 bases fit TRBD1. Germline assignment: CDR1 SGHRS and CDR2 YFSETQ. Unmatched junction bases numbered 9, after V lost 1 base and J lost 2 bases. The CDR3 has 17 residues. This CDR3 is CASSLLPTGGSNYGYTF. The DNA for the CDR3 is TGCGCCAGCAGCTTGCTTCCTACAGGGGGCTCCAACTATGGCTACACCTTC.

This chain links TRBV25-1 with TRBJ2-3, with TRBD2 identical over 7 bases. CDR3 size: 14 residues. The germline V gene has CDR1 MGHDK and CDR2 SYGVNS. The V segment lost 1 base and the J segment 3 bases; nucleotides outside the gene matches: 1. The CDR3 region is CASSEWGGTDTQYF. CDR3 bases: TGTGCCAGCAGTGAATGGGGGGGAACAGATACGCAGTATTTT.

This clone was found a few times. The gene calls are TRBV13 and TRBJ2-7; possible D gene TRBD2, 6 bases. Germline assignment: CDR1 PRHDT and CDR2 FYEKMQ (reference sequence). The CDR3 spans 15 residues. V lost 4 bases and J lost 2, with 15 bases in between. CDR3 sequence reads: CASSYVRTGAYEQYF. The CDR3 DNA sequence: TGTGCCAGCAGCTACGTCCGAACGGGAGCCTACGAGCAGTACTTC.

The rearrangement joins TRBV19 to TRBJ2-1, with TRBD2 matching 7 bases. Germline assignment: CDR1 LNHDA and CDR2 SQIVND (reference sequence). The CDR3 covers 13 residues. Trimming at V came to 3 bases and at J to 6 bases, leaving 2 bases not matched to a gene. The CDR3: CASSMTSLNEQFF. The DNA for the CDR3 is TGTGCCAGTAGTATGACTAGCCTCAATGAGCAGTTCTTC.

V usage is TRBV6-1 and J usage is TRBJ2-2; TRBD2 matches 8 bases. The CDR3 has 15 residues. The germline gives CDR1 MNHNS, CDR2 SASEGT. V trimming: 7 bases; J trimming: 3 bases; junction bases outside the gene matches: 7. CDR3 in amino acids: CASKQSGSHTGELFF. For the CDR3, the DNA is TGTGCCAGCAAACAGAGCGGGAGTCACACCGGGGAGCTGTTTTTT.

The CDR3 DNA follows: TGCAGCGTCGATAGCTCTGGGGCCAACGTCCTGACTTTC. Residues: CSVDSSGANVLTF. This chain connects TRBV29-1 to TRBJ2-6, with unresolved D. Trimming took 6 bases from V and 0 from J, leaving 6 bases between them. Germline V gives CDR1 SQVTM, CDR2 ANQGSEA. CDR3 length: 13 residues.

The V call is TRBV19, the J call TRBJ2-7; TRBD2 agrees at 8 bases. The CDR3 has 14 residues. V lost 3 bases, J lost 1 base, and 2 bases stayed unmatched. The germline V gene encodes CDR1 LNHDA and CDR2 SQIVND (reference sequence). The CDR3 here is CASSITSGSYEQYF. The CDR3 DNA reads TGTGCCAGTAGTATCACTAGCGGATCCTACGAGCAGTACTTC.

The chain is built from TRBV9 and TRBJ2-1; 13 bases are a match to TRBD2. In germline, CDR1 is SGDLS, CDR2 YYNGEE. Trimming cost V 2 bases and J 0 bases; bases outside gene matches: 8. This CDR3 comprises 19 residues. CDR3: CASSVRTSGSVSSYNEQFF. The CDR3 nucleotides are TGTGCCAGCAGCGTTCGGACTAGCGGGAGCGTGAGCTCCTACAATGAGCAGTTCTTC.

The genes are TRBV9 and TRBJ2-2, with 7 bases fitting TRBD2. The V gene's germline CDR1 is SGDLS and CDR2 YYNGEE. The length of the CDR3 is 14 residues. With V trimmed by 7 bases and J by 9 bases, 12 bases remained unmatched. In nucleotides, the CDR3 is TGTGCCAGCGGGGGGGATCGTCTTTTCCGGGAGCTGTTTTTT. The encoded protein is CASGGDRLFRELFF.

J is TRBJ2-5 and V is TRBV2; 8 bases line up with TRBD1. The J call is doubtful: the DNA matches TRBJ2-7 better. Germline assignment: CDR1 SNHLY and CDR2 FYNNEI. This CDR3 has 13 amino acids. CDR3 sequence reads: CASSVSRGLEQYF. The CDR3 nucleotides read TGTGCCAGCAGTGTAAGCAGGGGGCTCGAGCAGTACTTC.

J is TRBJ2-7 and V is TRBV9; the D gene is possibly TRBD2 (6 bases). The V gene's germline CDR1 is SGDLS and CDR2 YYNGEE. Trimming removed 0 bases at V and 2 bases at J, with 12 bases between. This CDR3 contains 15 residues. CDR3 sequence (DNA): TGTGCCAGCAGCGTAGCACCGGGAGAAGCCTACGAGCAGTACTTC. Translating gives CASSVAPGEAYEQYF.